These 18 T cell receptor beta chains were sequenced from one sample in a study of T-cell memory formation after mild COVID-19. TCRdb reanalysed the 5' RACE reads using MiXCR and keeps one entry per CDR3 protein. The table records some 57,000 distinct CDR3 sequences, roughly an eighth of them present only once. Sequenced material: PBMCs or a T cell subset sorted from them (not recorded which). These receptors came from a young man who had mild COVID-19 (a few samples of this study predate the infection). Cell type and time point are not known.

This clonotype was detected ten times or more. The V gene is TRBV7-2, the J gene TRBJ2-5; D is undetermined. The germline V gene encodes CDR1 SGHTA and CDR2 FQGNSA. V lost 0 bases to trimming and J lost 7 bases, with 3 bases between them. The CDR3 is made up of 11 amino acids. The DNA of the CDR3 is TGTGCCAGCAGCTTAGCTGGGACCCAGTACTTC. This gives the protein CASSLAGTQYF.

This clonotype has just a few counts. The CDR3 reads CSARRTEEGKGGYTF. The CDR3 bases are TGCAGTGCTCGACGGACGGAAGAGGGGAAAGGAGGCTACACCTTC. This rearrangement joins TRBV20-1 to TRBJ1-2; a weak D match, TRBD1 (5 bases). This CDR3 is built from 15 residues. Germline CDR1 and CDR2: DFQATT and SNEGSKA (reference sequence). V was cut by 5 bases and J by 8 bases, with 24 bases left in between.

The chain uses TRBV7-3 and TRBJ2-7, with a possible D match to TRBD2 (7 bases). The V gene lost 5 bases and the J gene lost 3 bases, with 17 bases spanning the gap. This CDR3 has 15 residues. CDR1 and CDR2 from the germline V gene are SGHTA and FQGTGA. The CDR3 reads CASSAIGGGIYEQYF. In nucleotides, the CDR3 is TGTGCCAGCAGCGCCATCGGCGGGGGCATCTACGAGCAGTACTTC.

The chain recombines TRBV29-1 with TRBJ1-1; 7 bases align to TRBD1. CDR1 is SQVTM, CDR2 ANQGSEA, per germline. CDR3 length equals 11 residues. J was trimmed by 7 bases and V by 7 bases; bases with no gene match: 6. The CDR3 coding sequence is TGCAGCGCCTACAGGGGAGGTGAAGCTTTCTTT. Translated, it gives CSAYRGGEAFF.

This clonotype was observed at least ten times. This chain links TRBV7-3 with TRBJ2-1; a possible D gene is TRBD2 (6 bases). Germline V gene lookup returns CDR1 SGHTA and CDR2 FQGTGA. V lost 1 base and J 9 bases, leaving 10 bases between the germline ends. The CDR3 spans 13 residues. CDR3 region: CASSLNVGGEQFF. The CDR3 DNA is TGTGCCAGCAGCTTAAATGTGGGAGGTGAGCAGTTCTTC. Full variable domain (outside the CDR3, taken from reference TRBV7-3 and TRBJ2-1): GAGVSQTPSNKVTEKGKYVELRCDPISGHTALYWYRQSLGQGPEFLIYFQGTGAADDSGLPNDRFFAVRPEGSVSTLKIQRTERGDSAVYLCASSLNVGGEQFFGPGTRLTVL.

This clonotype was picked up a small number of times. J is TRBJ1-4 and V is TRBV6-5; D possibly corresponds to TRBD1 (5 bases). Germline CDR1 is MNHEY and CDR2 is SVGAGI. CDR3 length: 18 residues. V was cut by 1 base and J by 0 bases, with 15 bases left in between. CDR3 nucleotides: TGTGCCAGCAGTTACTGGGCAGGGTTCGGGGCAACTAATGAAAAACTGTTTTTT. Translating gives CASSYWAGFGATNEKLFF.

This clonotype has a handful of counts. The V call is TRBV4-3, the J call TRBJ1-1; the D gene is possibly TRBD1 (5 bases). V dropped 0 bases and J dropped 0 bases, with 20 bases sitting between them. CDR1 and CDR2 from the germline V gene are LGHNA and YSLEER. The CDR3 length is 19 residues. The CDR3 nucleotides read TGCGCCAGCAGCCAAGATATATTAGGGTCCGACAGCTTGAACACTGAAGCTTTCTTT. Protein product: CASSQDILGSDSLNTEAFF.

In this sample, this clonotype turned up many times. CDR3 DNA: TGCGCCAGCAGCTCCCAAACCTACGAGCAGTACTTC. Protein product: CASSSQTYEQYF. This chain joins TRBV5-1 and TRBJ2-7, with no clear D. V was clipped by 3 bases and J by 2 bases, with 6 bases between them. The CDR3 has 12 amino acids. Germline-derived CDR1 and CDR2 are SGHRS and YFSETQ.

The V and J genes are TRBV29-1 and TRBJ2-5; D remains unclear. Germline V gene sequence: CDR1 SQVTM, CDR2 ANQGSEA. The CDR3 covers 12 residues. The V gene lost 4 bases and the J gene lost 5 bases, with 11 bases spanning the gap. The CDR3 DNA reads as TGCAGCGTTGGTCGGGTCGAGGAGACCCAGTACTTC. It specifies CSVGRVEETQYF.

This clonotype was counted between two and nine times. The V gene is TRBV9, the J gene TRBJ2-1; maybe TRBD1 (6 bases). The V end lost 0 bases, the J end lost 9 bases, and 7 bases lay between the germline ends. This CDR3 region has 12 residues. Germline V gene lookup returns CDR1 SGDLS and CDR2 YYNGEE. The CDR3 here is CASSVVRGEQFF. DNA of the CDR3: TGTGCCAGCAGCGTAGTCAGGGGTGAGCAGTTCTTC.

There are many counts of this clonotype. The rearrangement joins TRBV3-1 to TRBJ2-7, with TRBD2 matching over 9 bases. Per germline, CDR1 LGHDT and CDR2 YNNKEL (reference sequence). V shed 5 bases, J shed 6 bases, and the junction held 5 bases outside the gene matches. The CDR3 consists of 13 residues. CDR3 bases: TGTGCCAGCAGCTTTAGCGGGGGACTCGAGCAGTACTTC. Translation: CASSFSGGLEQYF.

V gene TRBV3-1 combines with J gene TRBJ1-5; D not resolved. CDR1 is LGHDT and CDR2 is YNNKEL in the germline V gene (reference sequence). The germline V and J ends were trimmed by 3 bases and 6 bases, with 0 bases remaining between them. The length of the CDR3 is 10 residues. The CDR3 region is CASSHQPQHF. CDR3 coding DNA: TGTGCCAGCAGCCATCAGCCCCAGCATTTT.

This clonotype has more than one count but fewer than ten. This chain joins TRBV28 and TRBJ2-1; either TRBD1 or TRBD2 may supply D (5 bases each). The CDR3 length is 16 residues. Germline assignment: CDR1 MDHEN and CDR2 SYDVKM. Trimming shortened V by 5 bases and J by 3 bases, and 17 bases separated the two germline ends. In DNA form, the CDR3 reads TGTGCCAGCAGTAGCTGGTTTCAGGGAGTCTACAATGAGCAGTTCTTC. This sequence encodes CASSSWFQGVYNEQFF.

The genes are TRBV4-3 and TRBJ2-6, with D possibly TRBD1 on 6 matching bases. CDR1 is LGHNA, CDR2 YSLEER, per germline. With 0 bases removed from V and 1 base from J, the gap between germline ends came to 19 bases. This CDR3 is built from 20 residues. The chain's CDR3 is CASSQEAPRGRASGANVLTF. The DNA for the CDR3 is TGCGCCAGCAGCCAAGAAGCCCCCAGGGGCCGGGCGTCTGGGGCCAACGTCCTGACTTTC.

This clonotype was counted ten times or more. This chain joins TRBV20-1 and TRBJ2-2, with D unclear. The CDR3 totals 15 residues. Germline-derived CDR1 and CDR2 are DFQATT and SNEGSKA (reference sequence). V was pared by 2 bases and J by 3 bases, with 13 bases between. CDR3 loop: CSARMDGRDTGELFF. The CDR3 region has the DNA TGCAGTGCTAGAATGGACGGTAGGGACACCGGGGAGCTGTTTTTT.

This clonotype appeared many times. In DNA form, the CDR3 reads TGTGCCAGCAGTAAGAGACTGTGGTACGAGCAGTACGTC. Protein sequence: CASSKRLWYEQYV. V and J are TRBV6-6 and TRBJ2-7; D gene ambiguous. The CDR3 length is 13 residues. The germline CDR1 and CDR2 sequences are MNHNY and SVGAGI (reference sequence). Trimming removed 5 bases at V and 4 bases at J, with 12 bases between.

This chain joins TRBV6-6 and TRBJ2-2, with D hard to call. In germline, CDR1 is MNHNY, CDR2 SVGAGI (reference sequence). The V end lost 4 bases, the J end lost 5 bases, and 8 bases lay between the germline ends. The CDR3 sequence is 13 residues long. The CDR3 here is CASSSYGTGELFF. The CDR3, as DNA: TGTGCCAGCAGTTCCTATGGGACCGGGGAGCTGTTTTTT.

This clonotype was seen many times. The chain recombines TRBV9 with TRBJ2-1; TRBD2 matches 9 bases. V was pared by 4 bases and J by 2 bases, with 4 bases of the junction left unmatched. Germline-derived CDR1 and CDR2 are SGDLS and YYNGEE. CDR3 length equals 15 residues. The CDR3 region is CASSLSGGPYNEQFF. The DNA of the CDR3 is TGTGCCAGCAGCCTTAGCGGGGGTCCCTACAATGAGCAGTTCTTC.